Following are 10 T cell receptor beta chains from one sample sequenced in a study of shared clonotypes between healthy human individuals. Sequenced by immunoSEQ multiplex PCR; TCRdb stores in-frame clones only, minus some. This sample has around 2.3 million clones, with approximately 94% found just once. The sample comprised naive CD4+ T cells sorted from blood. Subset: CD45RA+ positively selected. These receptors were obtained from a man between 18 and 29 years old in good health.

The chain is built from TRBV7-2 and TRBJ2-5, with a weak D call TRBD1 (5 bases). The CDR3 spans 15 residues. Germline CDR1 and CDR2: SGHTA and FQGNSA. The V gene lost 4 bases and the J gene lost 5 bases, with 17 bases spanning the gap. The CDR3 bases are TGTGCCAGCAGCTCAGCAGGGTTTCCCAGGGAGACCCAGTACTTC. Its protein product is CASSSAGFPRETQYF.

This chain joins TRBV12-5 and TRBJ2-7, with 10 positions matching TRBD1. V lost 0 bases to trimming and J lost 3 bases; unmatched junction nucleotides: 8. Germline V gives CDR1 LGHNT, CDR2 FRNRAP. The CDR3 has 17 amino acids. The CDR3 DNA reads TGTGCTAGTGGTTTGGTAGCGTGGGGACAGGGGCTCTACGAGCAGTACTTC. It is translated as CASGLVAWGQGLYEQYF. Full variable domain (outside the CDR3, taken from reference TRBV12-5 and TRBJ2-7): DARVTQTPRHKVTEMGQEVTMRCQPILGHNTVFWYRQTMMQGLELLAYFRNRAPLDDSGMPKDRFSAEMPDATLATLKIQPSEPRDSAVYFCASGLVAWGQGLYEQYFGPGTRLTVT.

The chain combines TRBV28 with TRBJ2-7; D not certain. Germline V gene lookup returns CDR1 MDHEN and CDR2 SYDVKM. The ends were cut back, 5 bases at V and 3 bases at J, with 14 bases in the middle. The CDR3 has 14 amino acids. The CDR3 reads CASSPRTLNYEQYF. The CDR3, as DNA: TGTGCCAGCAGTCCCAGGACCCTGAACTACGAGCAGTACTTC.

CDR3 nucleotide sequence: TGTGCCAGCAGCGTAGCTAAGCGGGCGGATCAATCCTACAATGAGCAGTTCTTC. Protein: CASSVAKRADQSYNEQFF. This chain links TRBV9 with TRBJ2-1; D is perhaps TRBD2 (6 bases). Germline lookup yields CDR1 SGDLS and CDR2 YYNGEE. V was shortened by 0 bases and J by 1 base, with 17 bases between the two germline ends. This CDR3 has 18 amino acids.

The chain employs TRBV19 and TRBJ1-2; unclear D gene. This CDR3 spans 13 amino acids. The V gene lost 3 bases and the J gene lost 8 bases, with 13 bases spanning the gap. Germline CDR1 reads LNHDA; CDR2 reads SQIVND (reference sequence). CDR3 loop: CASSMVYSLGYTF. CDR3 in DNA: TGTGCCAGTAGTATGGTCTACTCCCTGGGCTACACCTTC. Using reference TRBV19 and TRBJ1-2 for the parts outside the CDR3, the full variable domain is DGGITQSPKYLFRKEGQNVTLSCEQNLNHDAMYWYRQDPGQGLRLIYYSQIVNDFQKGDIAEGYSVSREKKESFPLTVTSAQKNPTAFYLCASSMVYSLGYTFGSGTRLTVV.

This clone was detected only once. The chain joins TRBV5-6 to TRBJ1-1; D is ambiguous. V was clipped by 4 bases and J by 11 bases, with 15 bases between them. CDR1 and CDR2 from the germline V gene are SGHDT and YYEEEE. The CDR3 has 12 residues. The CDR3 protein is CASSLKGVGAFF. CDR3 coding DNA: TGTGCCAGCAGCCTAAAAGGAGTGGGGGCTTTCTTT.

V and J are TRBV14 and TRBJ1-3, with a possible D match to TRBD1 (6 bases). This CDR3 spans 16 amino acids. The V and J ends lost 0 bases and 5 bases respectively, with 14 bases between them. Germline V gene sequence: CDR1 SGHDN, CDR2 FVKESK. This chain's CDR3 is CASSQEQGGERNTIYF. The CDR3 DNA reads TGTGCCAGCAGCCAAGAACAGGGCGGTGAGAGAAACACCATATATTTT.

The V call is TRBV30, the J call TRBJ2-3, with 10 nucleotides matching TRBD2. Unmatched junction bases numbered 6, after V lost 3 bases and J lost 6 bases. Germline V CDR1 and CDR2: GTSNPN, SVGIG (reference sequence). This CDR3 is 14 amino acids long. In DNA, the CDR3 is TGTGCCTGGAGCAAGCGGGGGGGCTCTGATACGCAGTATTTT. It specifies CAWSKRGGSDTQYF.

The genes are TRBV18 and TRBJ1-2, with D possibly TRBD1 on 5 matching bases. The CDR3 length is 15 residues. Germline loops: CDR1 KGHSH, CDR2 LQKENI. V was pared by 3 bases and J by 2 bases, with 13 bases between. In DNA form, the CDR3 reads TGTGCCAGCTCACCCAGGGATCCAAGGAACTATGGCTACACCTTC. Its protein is CASSPRDPRNYGYTF.

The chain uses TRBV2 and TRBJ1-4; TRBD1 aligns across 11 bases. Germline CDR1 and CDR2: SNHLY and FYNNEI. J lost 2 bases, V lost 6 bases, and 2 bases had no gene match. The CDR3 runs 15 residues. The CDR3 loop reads CASRDRGLTNEKLFF. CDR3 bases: TGTGCCAGCAGGGACAGGGGGCTTACTAATGAAAAACTGTTTTTT. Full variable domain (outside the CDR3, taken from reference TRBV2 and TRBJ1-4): EPEVTQTPSHQVTQMGQEVILRCVPISNHLYFYWYRQILGQKVEFLVSFYNNEISEKSEIFDDQFSVERPDGSNFTLKIRSTKLEDSAMYFCASRDRGLTNEKLFFGSGTQLSVL.